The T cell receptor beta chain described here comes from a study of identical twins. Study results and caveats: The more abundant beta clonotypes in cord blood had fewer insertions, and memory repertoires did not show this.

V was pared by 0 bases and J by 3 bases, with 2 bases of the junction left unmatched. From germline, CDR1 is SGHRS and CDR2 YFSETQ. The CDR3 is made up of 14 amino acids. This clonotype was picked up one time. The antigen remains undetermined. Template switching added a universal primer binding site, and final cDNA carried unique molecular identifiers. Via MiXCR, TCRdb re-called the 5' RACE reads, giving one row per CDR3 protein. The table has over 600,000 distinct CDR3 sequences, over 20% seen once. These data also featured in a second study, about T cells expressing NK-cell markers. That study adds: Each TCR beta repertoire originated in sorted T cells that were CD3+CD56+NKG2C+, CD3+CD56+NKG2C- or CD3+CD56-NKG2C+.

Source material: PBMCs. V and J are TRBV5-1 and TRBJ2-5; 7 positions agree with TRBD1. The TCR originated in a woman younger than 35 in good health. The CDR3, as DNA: TGCGCCAGCAGCTTGGATGGACAGGAAGAGACCCAGTACTTC. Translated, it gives CASSLDGQEETQYF.